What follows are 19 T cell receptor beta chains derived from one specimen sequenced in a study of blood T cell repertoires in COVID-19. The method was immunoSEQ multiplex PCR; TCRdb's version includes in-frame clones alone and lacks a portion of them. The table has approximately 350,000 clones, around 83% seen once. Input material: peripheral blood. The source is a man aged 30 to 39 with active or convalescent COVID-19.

CDR3 in amino acids: CASSQDRGFSEKLFF. CDR3 DNA: TGCGCCAGCAGCCAAGATCGGGGGTTCAGTGAAAAACTGTTTTTT. This chain links TRBV4-3 with TRBJ1-4, with D possibly TRBD1 on 5 matching bases. V gave up 0 bases and J gave up 7 bases, with 12 bases separating them. The germline gives CDR1 LGHNA, CDR2 YSLEER. The CDR3 loop spans 15 amino acids.

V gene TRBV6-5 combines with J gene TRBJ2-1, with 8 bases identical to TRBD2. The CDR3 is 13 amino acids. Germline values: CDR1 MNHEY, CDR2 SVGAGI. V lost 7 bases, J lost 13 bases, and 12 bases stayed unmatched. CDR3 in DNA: TGTGCCAGCAAAAGGCGGGGGGCTACTGGACAGTTCTTC. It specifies CASKRRGATGQFF.

CDR3 in amino acids: CASSSVGGGLAKNIQYF. Written as DNA, the CDR3 is TGCGCCAGCAGTTCGGTAGGCGGGGGCCTAGCCAAAAACATTCAGTACTTC. The rearrangement uses TRBV5-1 and TRBJ2-4; maybe TRBD2 (7 bases). The CDR3 runs 17 residues. V gave up 5 bases and J gave up 0 bases, with 18 bases separating them. Germline V gives CDR1 SGHRS, CDR2 YFSETQ.

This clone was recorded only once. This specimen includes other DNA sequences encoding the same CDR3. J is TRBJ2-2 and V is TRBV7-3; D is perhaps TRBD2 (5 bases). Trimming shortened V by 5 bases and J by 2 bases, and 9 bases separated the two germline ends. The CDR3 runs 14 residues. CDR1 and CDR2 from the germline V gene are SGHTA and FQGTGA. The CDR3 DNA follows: TGTGCCAGCAGCCCTGGACTTAACACCGGGGAGCTGTTTTTT. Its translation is CASSPGLNTGELFF.

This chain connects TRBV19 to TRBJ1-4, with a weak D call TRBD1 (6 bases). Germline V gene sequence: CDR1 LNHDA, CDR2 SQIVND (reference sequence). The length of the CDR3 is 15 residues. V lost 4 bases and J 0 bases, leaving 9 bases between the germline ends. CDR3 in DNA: TGTGCCAGTAGTAGGGGGCCTGCAACTAATGAAAAACTGTTTTTT. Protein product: CASSRGPATNEKLFF.

The CDR3 here is CASSLGQARVTEAFF. The DNA for the CDR3 is TGTGCCAGCAGTTTAGGACAGGCCAGGGTCACTGAAGCTTTCTTT. This chain uses TRBV28 with TRBJ1-1; the match to TRBD1 covers 7 bases. V gave up 2 bases and J gave up 4 bases; unmatched junction bases: 7. Germline V gene lookup returns CDR1 MDHEN and CDR2 SYDVKM. The CDR3 has 15 amino acids.

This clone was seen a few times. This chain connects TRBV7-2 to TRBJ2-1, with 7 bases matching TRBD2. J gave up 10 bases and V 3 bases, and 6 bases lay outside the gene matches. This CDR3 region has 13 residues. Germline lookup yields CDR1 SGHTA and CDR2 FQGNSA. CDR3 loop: CASSLGGWDEQFF. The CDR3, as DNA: TGTGCCAGCAGCTTGGGAGGGTGGGACGAGCAGTTCTTC.

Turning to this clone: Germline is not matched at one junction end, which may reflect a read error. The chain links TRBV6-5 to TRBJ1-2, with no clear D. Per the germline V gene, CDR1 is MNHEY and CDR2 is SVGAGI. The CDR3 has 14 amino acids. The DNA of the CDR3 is TGTGCCAGCAGTAACTCTCGACTAGACTATGGCTACACCTTC. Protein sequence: CASSNSRLDYGYTF.

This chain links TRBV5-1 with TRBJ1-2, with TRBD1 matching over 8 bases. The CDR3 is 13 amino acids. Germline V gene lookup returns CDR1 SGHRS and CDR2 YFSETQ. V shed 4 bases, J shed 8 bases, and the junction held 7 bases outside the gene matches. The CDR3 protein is CASSLTGAMGYTF. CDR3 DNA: TGCGCCAGCAGCCTGACAGGGGCCATGGGCTACACCTTC.

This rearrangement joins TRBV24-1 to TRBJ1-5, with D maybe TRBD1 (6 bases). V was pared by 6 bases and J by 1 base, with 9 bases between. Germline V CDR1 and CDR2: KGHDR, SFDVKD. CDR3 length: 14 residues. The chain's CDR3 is CATSSGVSNQPQHF. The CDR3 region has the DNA TGTGCCACCAGTTCAGGGGTCAGCAATCAGCCCCAGCATTTT.

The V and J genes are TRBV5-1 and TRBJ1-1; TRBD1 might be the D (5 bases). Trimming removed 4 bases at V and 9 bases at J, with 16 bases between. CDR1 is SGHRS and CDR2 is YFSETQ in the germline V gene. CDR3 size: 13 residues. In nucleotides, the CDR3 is TGCGCCAGCAGCCCGGAGACAGCCCTTCAAGCTTTCTTT. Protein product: CASSPETALQAFF.

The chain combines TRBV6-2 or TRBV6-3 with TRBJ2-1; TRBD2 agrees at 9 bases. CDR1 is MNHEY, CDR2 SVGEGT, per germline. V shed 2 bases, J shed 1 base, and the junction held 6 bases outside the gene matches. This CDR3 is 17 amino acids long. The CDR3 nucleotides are TGTGCCAGCAGTTACGTGGTTGCGGGAGGGTCCTACAATGAGCAGTTCTTC. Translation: CASSYVVAGGSYNEQFF.

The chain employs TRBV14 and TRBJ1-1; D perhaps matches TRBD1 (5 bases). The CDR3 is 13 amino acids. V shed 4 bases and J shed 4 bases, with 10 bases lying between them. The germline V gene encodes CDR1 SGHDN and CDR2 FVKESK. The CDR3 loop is CASSRPGGTEAFF. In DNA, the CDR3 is TGTGCCAGCAGCCGCCCGGGGGGCACTGAAGCTTTCTTT. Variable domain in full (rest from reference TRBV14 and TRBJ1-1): EAGVTQFPSHSVIEKGQTVTLRCDPISGHDNLYWYRRVMGKEIKFLLHFVKESKQDESGMPNNRFLAERTGGTYSTLKVQPAELEDSGVYFCASSRPGGTEAFFGQGTRLTVV.

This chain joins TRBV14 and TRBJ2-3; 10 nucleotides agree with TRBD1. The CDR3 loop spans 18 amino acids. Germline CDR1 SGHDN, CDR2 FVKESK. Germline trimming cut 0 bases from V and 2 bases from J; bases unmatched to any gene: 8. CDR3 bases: TGTGCCAGCAGCCAAGATTTCCGGACAGGGGGTACCACAGATACGCAGTATTTT. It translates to CASSQDFRTGGTTDTQYF. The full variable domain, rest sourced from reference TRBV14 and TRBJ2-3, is EAGVTQFPSHSVIEKGQTVTLRCDPISGHDNLYWYRRVMGKEIKFLLHFVKESKQDESGMPNNRFLAERTGGTYSTLKVQPAELEDSGVYFCASSQDFRTGGTTDTQYFGPGTRLTVL.

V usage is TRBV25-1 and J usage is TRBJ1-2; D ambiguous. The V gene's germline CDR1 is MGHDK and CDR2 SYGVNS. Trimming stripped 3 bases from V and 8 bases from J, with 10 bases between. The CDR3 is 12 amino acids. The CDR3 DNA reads TGTGCCAGCAGTGACCCCCGAGTGGGCTACACCTTC. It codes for CASSDPRVGYTF.

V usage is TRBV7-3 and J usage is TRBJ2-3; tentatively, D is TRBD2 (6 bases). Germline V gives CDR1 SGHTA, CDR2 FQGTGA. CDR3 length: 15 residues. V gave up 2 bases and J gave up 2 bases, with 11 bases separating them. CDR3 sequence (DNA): TGTGCCAGCAGCTTAGGGCGGGGCTTCACAGATACGCAGTATTTT. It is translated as CASSLGRGFTDTQYF.

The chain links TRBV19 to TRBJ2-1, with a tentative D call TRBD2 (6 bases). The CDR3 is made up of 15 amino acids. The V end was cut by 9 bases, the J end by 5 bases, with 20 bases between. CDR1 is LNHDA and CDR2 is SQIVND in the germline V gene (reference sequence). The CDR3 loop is CASFRRGGVHNEQFF. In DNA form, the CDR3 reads TGTGCCAGCTTCCGGAGAGGCGGGGTTCACAATGAGCAGTTCTTC.

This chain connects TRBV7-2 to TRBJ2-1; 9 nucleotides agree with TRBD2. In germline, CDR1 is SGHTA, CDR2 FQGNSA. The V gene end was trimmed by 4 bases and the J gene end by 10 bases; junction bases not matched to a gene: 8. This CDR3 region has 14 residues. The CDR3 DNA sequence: TGTGCCAGCAGCTCCAGGACTAGCGTCGGCGAGCAGTTCTTC. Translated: CASSSRTSVGEQFF.

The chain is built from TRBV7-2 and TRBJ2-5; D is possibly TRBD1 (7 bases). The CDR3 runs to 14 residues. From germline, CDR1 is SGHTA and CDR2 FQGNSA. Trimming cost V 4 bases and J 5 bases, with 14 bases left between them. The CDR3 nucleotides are TGTGCCAGCAGCTCATACAGGGGAGGTGAGACCCAGTACTTC. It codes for CASSSYRGGETQYF.